This T cell receptor (beta chain) was sequenced during a study of T cells after yellow fever vaccination. Study outcomes and limitations: Some clonotypes, a small share, were shared between CD4 and CD8 compartments. Reappearing after the booster were most of the clones from primary vaccination (approximately 96% CD4, 75% to 90% CD8).

TCRdb used MiXCR to reprocess the 5' RACE reads, holding one entry per CDR3 protein. The top ten hold roughly 13% of the sample, which has about 550,000 distinct CDR3 sequences, roughly 21% seen once. This clonotype appeared a few times. What it binds is unknown. This receptor was identified in a man aged 25-45 years who received the YFV17D yellow fever vaccine. This specimen was PBMCs, taken 15 days after the yellow fever booster vaccination.

In nucleotides, the CDR3 is TGTGCCAGCAGCCATGACTACACAGATACGCAGTATTTT. It is translated as CASSHDYTDTQYF. V is TRBV5-4 and J is TRBJ2-3, with D possibly TRBD2 on 5 matching bases. The CDR3 totals 13 residues. V was cut by 4 bases and J by 2 bases, with 8 bases left in between. Germline values: CDR1 SGHNT, CDR2 YYREEE (reference sequence).